This is a list of T cell receptor beta chains from one sample in a study of T-cell reconstitution after alpha-beta-depleted transplantation in children. Each CDR3 protein is one row after TCRdb ran MiXCR on the PCR reads. The data contain 350,000 to 400,000 distinct CDR3 sequences, approximately 20% of them singletons. The input for sequencing was PBMCs from the stem cell graft donor, taken from the stem cell graft. These receptors were collected from a human donor who donated a stem cell graft to a child with acute myeloid leukemia. The CDR3 runs from the conserved cysteine through the conserved F or W. The D gene is left open where the match is weak. Expanded clones are given a class, and other clones once, few, many or no size at all.

TRBJ2-7,few,TRBV6-5,TRBD1,CASSSTRDRDPSYEQYF,TGTGCCAGCAGTTCGACCCGGGACAGGGACCCCTCCTACGAGCAGTACTTC
TRBJ2-2,many,TRBV6-5,.,CASSYKYTGELFF,TGTGCCAGCAGTTATAAGTACACCGGGGAGCTGTTTTTT
TRBJ2-1,many,TRBV9,TRBD2,CASSVHGTSEGGPYNEQFF,TGTGCCAGCAGCGTCCATGGGACTAGCGAGGGAGGCCCCTACAATGAGCAGTTCTTC
TRBJ2-2,.,TRBV28,TRBD1,CATFQGVGELFF,TGTGCCACCTTCCAGGGGGTCGGGGAGCTGTTTTTT
TRBJ2-1,many,TRBV6-5,.,CASSYSDYNEQFF,TGTGCCAGCAGTTACTCGGACTACAATGAGCAGTTCTTC
TRBJ2-1,.,TRBV5-1,TRBD1,CASSLGTGNGEQFF,TGCGCCAGCAGCTTGGGGACAGGGAACGGTGAGCAGTTCTTC
TRBJ2-7,.,TRBV7-6,.,CASSLIFYEQYF,TGTGCCAGCAGCTTGATATTCTACGAGCAGTACTTC
TRBJ2-5,many,TRBV29-1,TRBD1,CSVRTGGSSETQYF,TGCAGCGTGAGGACAGGGGGCTCCTCAGAGACCCAGTACTTC
TRBJ2-5,.,TRBV10-3,TRBD2,CAISAAGTSGRETQYF,TGTGCCATCAGTGCTGCAGGGACTAGCGGGAGGGAGACCCAGTACTTC
TRBJ2-1,many,TRBV24-1,TRBD2,CATSAEAGINEQFF,TGTGCCACCAGTGCAGAAGCGGGAATAAATGAGCAGTTCTTC
TRBJ2-5,many,TRBV7-9,.,CASSFLPGRVQETQYF,TGTGCCAGCAGCTTCTTACCGGGACGCGTCCAAGAGACCCAGTACTTC
TRBJ1-2,few,TRBV6-5,.,CASSWGGTALYGYTF,TGTGCCAGCAGTTGGGGAGGGACGGCCCTCTATGGCTACACCTTC
TRBJ2-1,.,TRBV9,.,CASSPGPAVPSYNEQFF,TGTGCCAGCAGCCCTGGTCCAGCCGTTCCCTCCTACAATGAGCAGTTCTTC
TRBJ2-5,once,TRBV12-3/TRBV12-4,.,CASSLLQGSDQETQYF,TGTGCCAGCAGTCTCCTACAGGGTTCCGACCAAGAGACCCAGTACTTC
TRBJ2-1,.,TRBV4-2,.,CASSRSCIGDQSSYNEQFF,TGTGCCAGCAGCCGAAGCTGTATTGGCGACCAGAGCTCCTACAATGAGCAGTTCTTC
TRBJ2-3,many,TRBV6-5,.,CASSYRQGLADTQYF,TGTGCCAGCAGTTACAGGCAGGGGTTGGCAGATACGCAGTATTTT
TRBJ2-7,many,TRBV12-3/TRBV12-4,TRBD2,CASTQGLASGGWGEQYF,TGTGCCAGCACCCAAGGTCTGGCTAGCGGGGGTTGGGGCGAGCAGTACTTC
TRBJ2-6,.,TRBV19,TRBD2,CASCRTGRTSGNSGANVLTF,TGTGCCAGTTGCCGGACAGGGAGAACTAGCGGGAACTCTGGGGCCAACGTCCTGACTTTC